The rows below give T cell receptor beta chains drawn from one sample of a study of shared clonotypes between healthy human individuals. Measured with immunoSEQ multiplex PCR; TCRdb has only the in-frame clones, and not every one. The sample has roughly 2.2 million clones, 85% to 95% seen once. Sample: naive CD4+ T cells from PBMCs. All receptors derive from a man between 18 and 35 years old in good health. Some clones in this sample may be carry-over from other donors' samples. CDR3s include the opening cysteine and the closing phenylalanine or tryptophan. Fields, in order: V gene, clone size, J gene, CDR3 protein. Only part of the rows carry a size: once, few, many, or a class if the clone is expanded.

>TRBV9|-|TRBJ1-3
CASSVADYRNSGNTIYF
>TRBV4-2|-|TRBJ1-6
CASSQEVHQRLHF
>TRBV7-9|-|TRBJ1-6
CASGQSQGSPLHF
>TRBV15|-|TRBJ2-7
CATSRDRVSYEQYF
>TRBV6-1|-|TRBJ2-3
CASSVRQIGDTQYF
>TRBV5-1|-|TRBJ1-2
CASSFGGANGYTF
>TRBV9|-|TRBJ2-5
CASSAPSYQETQYF
>TRBV27|-|TRBJ2-1
CASSLLARAGWGNEQFF
>TRBV9|-|TRBJ1-5
CASSVGDGGPQPQHF
>TRBV7-2|-|TRBJ2-1
CASRPRLSGSLEQFF
>TRBV30|-|TRBJ2-3
CAWSVREDTQYF
>TRBV6-1|-|TRBJ2-1
CASSAERDSYNEQFF
>TRBV9|-|TRBJ2-3
CASSETGAGTDTQYF
>TRBV18|-|TRBJ1-5
CASSHSDSRQPQHF
>TRBV12-5|few|TRBJ1-2
CASGLGSSNGDYTF
>TRBV9|-|TRBJ2-2
CASSVGGIANTGELFF
>TRBV6-5|-|TRBJ1-1
CASSYRRGGLGTEAFF
>TRBV19|-|TRBJ1-5
CASSIWGSNQPQHF
>TRBV28|once|TRBJ1-2
CASRPGGAFAYGYTF
>TRBV7-9|-|TRBJ1-1
CASSLASGRGVPEAFF
>TRBV4-1|-|TRBJ1-4
CASSIGGFREKLFF
>TRBV7-2|once|TRBJ2-7
CASSLGTSGSEQYF
>TRBV23-1|-|TRBJ2-2
CASRDAGLAPMKTGELFF
>TRBV5-4|-|TRBJ2-1
CASSLATREQFF
>TRBV18|-|TRBJ1-3
CASSPLDRENTIYF
>TRBV4-3|-|TRBJ1-6
CASSQADGGLADSPLHF
>TRBV15|-|TRBJ2-1
CATSRGDFLNNEQFF
>TRBV28|-|TRBJ1-1
CASSSPENTEAFF
>TRBV15|-|TRBJ2-2
CATSRDITGELFF
>TRBV11-2|once|TRBJ2-7
CASSLTSYEQYF
>TRBV27|-|TRBJ2-7
CASSLKRFDHEQYF
>TRBV2|-|TRBJ1-2
CASSVFSGVYGYTF
>TRBV7-3|-|TRBJ2-3
CASSPLGTTSDTQYF
>TRBV18|-|TRBJ2-3
CASSPPPGWDTQYF
>TRBV28|-|TRBJ1-1
CASRKTEAFF
>TRBV27|-|TRBJ1-5
CASSAGTGFGYNQPQHF
>TRBV6-1|-|TRBJ1-2
CASRPSREVHYGYTF
>TRBV4-1|-|TRBJ2-1
CASSQVGTFQFF
>TRBV9|-|TRBJ1-2
CASSVAGTDFYGYTF
>TRBV28|-|TRBJ1-5
CASKNRDRVYQPQHF
>TRBV18|-|TRBJ2-5
CASSPRRDRAQETQYF
>TRBV4-1|-|TRBJ2-6
CASSQVSGSGANVLTF
>TRBV5-1|once|TRBJ2-7
CASSPGLGLAGERLYEQYF
>TRBV18|-|TRBJ2-7
CASSTGTSGAYEQYF
>TRBV7-9|once|TRBJ2-1
CASSPWGTSYNEQFF
>TRBV5-4|-|TRBJ2-5
CASSLAFSWAQETQYF
>TRBV2|-|TRBJ2-3
CAISRAGSLTDTQYF
>TRBV19|-|TRBJ1-2
CASTIGQGVGGYTF
>TRBV7-9|-|TRBJ2-1
CASSLRTSGSRNEQFF
>TRBV11-2|-|TRBJ1-2
CASSLGGLYGYTF
>TRBV6-5|-|TRBJ1-4
CASSFRPWANEKLFF
>TRBV7-2|-|TRBJ2-5
CASSSGPTGTQYF
>TRBV7-2|-|TRBJ1-6
CASSHLGGDSPLHF
>TRBV7-3|-|TRBJ2-2
CASSRLGDTGELFF
>TRBV19|-|TRBJ1-5
CASSIWSRENQPQHF
>TRBV29-1|-|TRBJ2-1
CSGGSTFYNEQFF
>TRBV6-1|-|TRBJ1-5
CASSVMDSNQPQHF
>TRBV11-1|-|TRBJ2-1
CASSFGGVSYNEQFF